This T cell receptor (beta chain) was recovered during a study of T cell changes during pregnancy in multiple sclerosis. Measured with immunoSEQ multiplex PCR; TCRdb has only the in-frame clones, and not every one. The sample has roughly 40,000 clones, approximately 90% seen once. The CDR3 length is 18 residues. V gave up 2 bases and J gave up 6 bases; unmatched junction bases: 17. Germline loops: CDR1 SGHRS, CDR2 YFSETQ. This clone was found once. The chain recombines TRBV5-1 with TRBJ1-2, with 9 bases aligning to TRBD1. The source of this sequence is a female donor with multiple sclerosis, enrolled in a pregnancy study. Sequences were derived from CD4+ T cells from peripheral blood mononuclear cells, sampled before pregnancy. The CDR3 bases are TGCGCCAGCAGCTTCGGCAACAGGGGGCGCGTTATAGGGGATGGCTACACCTTC. Translated, it gives CASSFGNRGRVIGDGYTF.